The 9 T cell receptor beta chains in this list originate from one sample, sequenced in a study of blood T cell repertoires in COVID-19. The data were produced by immunoSEQ multiplex PCR, yet TCRdb's version contains in-frame clones alone and is incomplete. The data contain fewer than 400,000 clones, over 85% of them singletons. What was sequenced was PBMCs or T cells enriched from blood (not recorded which). These receptors came from a woman younger than 45 who had recovered from COVID-19.

This clone has only a few counts. A read error may produce the germline difference seen at one junction end. J is TRBJ1-2 and V is TRBV3-1 (or the pseudogene TRBV3-2); D is perhaps TRBD1 (5 bases). The CDR3 extends over 15 amino acids. Germline loops: CDR1 LGHDT, CDR2 YNNKEL (reference sequence). CDR3 bases: TGTGCCAGCAGCCAAGATAGCGGGGACCTACAAGTGTTTAACTTC. Protein product: CASSQDSGDLQVFNF.

The rearrangement joins TRBV5-1 to TRBJ1-1; D unresolved. CDR3 length: 13 residues. Trimming took off 4 bases at V and 4 bases at J, with 11 bases between the two ends. CDR1 is SGHRS and CDR2 is YFSETQ in the germline V gene. CDR3 in DNA: TGCGCCAGCAGCCTGGGCCGGGGCACTGAAGCTTTCTTT. This translates into CASSLGRGTEAFF.

The rearrangement links TRBV10-2 to TRBJ1-1, with 11 bases matching TRBD1. CDR1 is WSHSY and CDR2 is SAAADI in the germline V gene. Trimming cost V 8 bases and J 3 bases; bases outside gene matches: 2. The CDR3 consists of 13 residues. This chain's CDR3 is CASRDRGYTEAFF. CDR3 coding DNA: TGCGCCAGCCGGGACAGGGGGTACACTGAAGCTTTCTTT.

The rearrangement links TRBV12-5 to TRBJ2-2, with TRBD2 as a possible D gene (5 bases). The CDR3 loop spans 15 amino acids. The germline V gene encodes CDR1 LGHNT and CDR2 FRNRAP. V lost 3 bases and J 4 bases, leaving 12 bases between the germline ends. The CDR3 DNA reads as TGTGCTAGTGGTTTTCCCCCACGGGGCACCGGGGAGCTGTTTTTT. Translated: CASGFPPRGTGELFF.

The chain combines TRBV9 with TRBJ1-2; weak D call: TRBD1 (6 bases). Germline CDR1 is SGDLS and CDR2 is YYNGEE. V lost 5 bases and J lost 3, with 17 bases in between. The length of the CDR3 is 15 residues. The CDR3 DNA is TGTGCCAGCAGTGCCTGGCTGACAGGAGACTATGGCTACACCTTC. This gives the protein CASSAWLTGDYGYTF.

The J gene is TRBJ1-1, the V gene TRBV28; D is unresolved. In germline, CDR1 is MDHEN, CDR2 SYDVKM. V was pared by 5 bases and J by 1 base, with 14 bases between. The CDR3 totals 15 residues. CDR3 amino acids: CASSAFGEANTEAFF. For the CDR3, the DNA is TGTGCCAGCAGTGCCTTCGGTGAAGCGAACACTGAAGCTTTCTTT.

J is TRBJ1-2 and V is TRBV7-3, with 9 bases aligning to TRBD1. This CDR3 region has 17 residues. Losses at the gene ends were 2 bases for V and 4 bases for J; bases not matched to a gene: 11. In germline, CDR1 is SGHTA, CDR2 FQGTGA. The CDR3 is CASSLRGGQGALYGYTF. The CDR3 nucleotides are TGTGCCAGCAGCTTACGTGGGGGACAGGGCGCACTCTATGGCTACACCTTC.

This sequence joins TRBV2 and TRBJ2-1, with 12 nucleotides matching TRBD2. Trimming removed 6 bases from V and 8 bases from J; junction bases left unmatched: 8. Germline V gene data show CDR1 as SNHLY and CDR2 as FYNNEI. The CDR3 totals 15 residues. Here the CDR3 DNA reads TGTGCCAGCAGCCCCACTTGGACTAGCGGGGATGAGCAGTTCTTC. This encodes CASSPTWTSGDEQFF.

This sequence joins TRBV5-1 and TRBJ1-2, with 8 bases identical to TRBD1. J lost 4 bases, V lost 4 bases, and 12 bases had no gene match. CDR3 length: 16 amino acids. Germline V gene lookup returns CDR1 SGHRS and CDR2 YFSETQ. The CDR3 here is CASSILAGGGGYGYTF. Written as DNA, the CDR3 is TGCGCCAGCAGCATCCTCGCAGGGGGCGGAGGCTATGGCTACACCTTC.